The next 9 T cell receptor beta chains were all read from a single sample in a study of CD8 T cells in Susac syndrome. A quantity of about 0.5 to 1 ug RNA underwent reverse transcription using random hexamers. A single record per CDR3 protein comes from TCRdb applying MiXCR to the immunoSEQ multiplex PCR reads. The sample consists of about 120,000 distinct CDR3 sequences, just under 95% of them appearing once. Material: CD8+ T cells from PBMCs. The receptors were sampled from a human donor with Susac syndrome.

The chain uses TRBV5-4 and TRBJ2-3; D is unclear. Trimming removed 1 base from V and 4 bases from J, with 13 bases in between. This CDR3 comprises 15 residues. CDR1 and CDR2 from the germline V gene are SGHNT and YYREEE (reference sequence). CDR3 bases: TGTGCCAGCAGCTTGAGAGACTCCGCGGCAGATACGCAGTATTTT. It is translated as CASSLRDSAADTQYF.

This clonotype has just one count. The chain links TRBV7-9 to TRBJ2-2; the match to TRBD1 covers 11 bases. This CDR3 comprises 17 residues. The V gene end was trimmed by 4 bases and the J gene end by 8 bases; junction bases not matched to a gene: 12. The germline V gene has CDR1 SEHNR and CDR2 FQNEAQ (reference sequence). CDR3 region: CASSSYLRTGGWGELFF. The DNA for the CDR3 is TGTGCCAGCAGCTCCTACCTGCGGACAGGGGGCTGGGGGGAGCTGTTTTTT. Full variable domain (remainder filled in from reference TRBV7-9 and TRBJ2-2): DTGVSQNPRHKITKRGQNVTFRCDPISEHNRLYWYRQTLGQGPEFLTYFQNEAQLEKSRLLSDRFSAERPKGSFSTLEIQRTEQGDSAMYLCASSSYLRTGGWGELFFGEGSRLTVL.

The chain combines TRBV6-5 with TRBJ2-6; weak D call: TRBD1 (5 bases). The CDR3 has 13 residues. Trimming stripped 5 bases from V and 8 bases from J, with 10 bases between. Germline-derived CDR1 and CDR2 are MNHEY and SVGAGI. CDR3 in DNA: TGTGCCAGCAGTGAAGGGGAAACCAACGTCCTGACTTTC. This codes for CASSEGETNVLTF.

This clonotype occurred once. This chain links TRBV15 with TRBJ1-5; tentatively, D is TRBD1 (5 bases). The CDR3 sequence is 15 residues long. The germline gives CDR1 LNHNV, CDR2 YYDKDF (reference sequence). Trimming stripped 0 bases from V and 4 bases from J, with 10 bases between. CDR3 amino acids: CATSRDAGTNQPQHF. The CDR3 region has the DNA TGTGCCACCAGCAGAGATGCAGGGACGAATCAGCCCCAGCATTTT.

This clonotype was picked up a small number of times. The V gene is TRBV20-1, the J gene TRBJ2-7; the D gene is possibly TRBD1 (5 bases). Germline assignment: CDR1 DFQATT and CDR2 SNEGSKA (reference sequence). This CDR3 comprises 13 residues. V lost 6 bases to trimming and J lost 4 bases, with 16 bases between them. The CDR3 nucleotides are TGCAGTGCCAAAGAGACAGTGGAATACGAGCAGTACTTC. This sequence encodes CSAKETVEYEQYF.

The chain couples TRBV13 to TRBJ2-3; no definite D call. This CDR3 contains 13 residues. V lost 3 bases to trimming and J lost 3 bases, with 7 bases between them. The V gene's germline CDR1 is PRHDT and CDR2 FYEKMQ (reference sequence). The CDR3 nucleotides read TGTGCCAGCAGCTTCGATAGTACAGATACGCAGTATTTT. Its translation: CASSFDSTDTQYF.

This chain connects TRBV3-1 to TRBJ2-7, with 8 bases matching TRBD1. The length of the CDR3 is 16 residues. Looked up from germline, CDR1 is LGHDT and CDR2 is YNNKEL (reference sequence). V was pared by 4 bases and J by 3 bases, with 11 bases of the junction left unmatched. CDR3 DNA sequence: TGTGCCAGCAGCCTAACAGGGGGGACGACGGGCTACGAGCAGTACTTC. Protein: CASSLTGGTTGYEQYF.

This rearrangement joins TRBV6-5 to TRBJ1-1; the D is unclear. Trimming cost V 2 bases and J 1 base, with 8 bases left between them. Germline values: CDR1 MNHEY, CDR2 SVGAGI. The length of the CDR3 is 14 residues. CDR3 DNA sequence: TGTGCCAGCAGTTACCTGGGCGGGAACACTGAAGCTTTCTTT. It codes for CASSYLGGNTEAFF.

The rearrangement links TRBV20-1 to TRBJ1-1; 8 positions agree with TRBD1. The J segment lost 3 bases and the V segment lost 3 bases, leaving 6 bases of the junction unmatched. Germline V CDR1 and CDR2: DFQATT, SNEGSKA (reference sequence). The CDR3 contains 14 residues. The CDR3, as DNA: TGCAGTGCTAGGTTGGGACAGGAATACACTGAAGCTTTCTTT. This encodes CSARLGQEYTEAFF.